This T cell receptor (beta chain) was sequenced during a study of beta chain features in type 1 diabetes. Points from the study as a whole: Moderately but significantly shorter TCRB CDR3s were found in Type 1 diabetes patients in all four CD4+ subsets.

A few counts support this clone. What it binds is not known. cDNA synthesis used the whole RNA isolate, giving expressed TCRB sequences. The protocol was immunoSEQ multiplex PCR, while the TCRdb copy is restricted to in-frame clones and leaves out a portion. The sample includes around 320,000 clones, 13% to 15% of them seen just once. The V and J ends lost 5 bases and 5 bases respectively, with 15 bases between them. The CDR3 has 15 amino acids. Germline V CDR1 and CDR2: SGHTA, FQGNSA. The chain employs TRBV7-2 and TRBJ2-2; no definite D call. The receptor's source is a young man in good health. The sample consisted of central memory CD4+ T cells from blood. Written as DNA, the CDR3 is TGTGCCAGCAGCCTGCAGAGTCCAAGGACCGGGGAGCTGTTTTTT. Translated: CASSLQSPRTGELFF.